Each of the 3 T cell receptor beta chains below was sequenced from the same sample in a study of blood T cell repertoires in COVID-19. Method: immunoSEQ multiplex PCR; TCRdb's copy keeps in-frame clones and lacks some. Here the sample spans 200,000 to 250,000 clones, less than 85% being singletons. Sequencing was performed on peripheral blood. These receptors were obtained from a woman over 75 with acute or convalescent COVID-19.

V is TRBV6-5 and J is TRBJ1-2, with D tentatively TRBD1 (6 bases). The CDR3 has 16 amino acids. Germline V gene sequence: CDR1 MNHEY, CDR2 SVGAGI. The ends were cut back, 0 bases at V and 3 bases at J, with 14 bases in the middle. The CDR3 region has the DNA TGTGCCAGCAGTTACTCGACAGGTCCGCCGGACTATGGCTACACCTTC. Amino acids: CASSYSTGPPDYGYTF.

The rearrangement joins TRBV5-4 to TRBJ1-6; D gene unclear. Looked up from germline, CDR1 is SGHNT and CDR2 is YYREEE (reference sequence). V was trimmed by 0 bases and J by 10 bases, leaving 11 bases between them. The CDR3 is 14 residues long. The CDR3, as DNA: TGTGCCAGCAGCTTGGCCGTAGCTGGGTCACCCCTCCACTTT. This sequence encodes CASSLAVAGSPLHF.

This clone was picked up one time. The chain couples TRBV9 to TRBJ1-1; D is uncertain. This CDR3 spans 15 amino acids. Trimming stripped 6 bases from V and 5 bases from J, with 20 bases between. Germline CDR1 reads SGDLS; CDR2 reads YYNGEE. The CDR3 sequence is CASTAMVGLVTEAFF. As DNA, the CDR3 is TGTGCCAGCACCGCTATGGTGGGCTTGGTTACTGAAGCTTTCTTT.